The T cell receptor beta chain described here comes from a study of tissue T cells after allogeneic stem cell transplantation. Sequenced by immunoSEQ multiplex PCR; TCRdb stores in-frame clones only, minus some. The repertoire holds some 19,000 clones, around 63% seen once, with less than 0.5% in the top ten. V trimming: 6 bases; J trimming: 4 bases; junction bases outside the gene matches: 4. This CDR3 comprises 14 residues. CDR1 is MNHDT and CDR2 is YYDKIL in the germline V gene. This clone was detected once. The genes are named according to mouse. The read terminates 1 residue ahead of where the CDR3 ends, so the germline J gene completes it.

The receptor was derived from a female BALB/c mouse in good health. These mice share the MHC haplotype H2-d. The sequencing sample was made of blood. The chain combines TRBV17 with TRBJ2-2, with 8 bases matching TRBD1. Partial CDR3 DNA: TGTGCTAGCAGGAGACAGGGGACCACCGGGCAGCTCTAC. This codes for CASRRQGTTGQLY. In full, the CDR3 reads CASRRQGTTGQLYF. The full variable domain, rest sourced from reference TRBV17 and TRBJ2-2, is DTTVKQNPRYKLARVGKPVNLICSQTMNHDTMYWYQKKPNQAPKLLLFYYDKILNREADTFEKFQSSRPNNSFCSLYIGSAGLEYSAMYLCASRRQGTTGQLYFGEGSKLTVL.